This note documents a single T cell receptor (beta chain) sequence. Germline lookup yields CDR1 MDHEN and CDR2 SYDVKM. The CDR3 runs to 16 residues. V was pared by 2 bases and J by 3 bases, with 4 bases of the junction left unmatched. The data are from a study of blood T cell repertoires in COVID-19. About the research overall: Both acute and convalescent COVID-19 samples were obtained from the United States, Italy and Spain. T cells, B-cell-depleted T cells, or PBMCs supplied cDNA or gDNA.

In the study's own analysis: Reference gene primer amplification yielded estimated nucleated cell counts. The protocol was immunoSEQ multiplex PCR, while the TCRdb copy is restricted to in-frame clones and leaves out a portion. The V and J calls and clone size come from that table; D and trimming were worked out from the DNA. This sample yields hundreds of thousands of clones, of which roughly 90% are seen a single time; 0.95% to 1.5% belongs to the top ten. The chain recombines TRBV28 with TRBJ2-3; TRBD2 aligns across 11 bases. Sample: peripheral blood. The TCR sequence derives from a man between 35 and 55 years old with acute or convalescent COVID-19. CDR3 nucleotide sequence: TGTGCCAGCAGTTTAGGGGGACTAGCGGCAACAGATACGCAGTATTTT. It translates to CASSLGGLAATDTQYF.